These 21 T cell receptor beta chains were sequenced from one sample in a study of shared T cell receptors in the human thymus. This table comes from immunoSEQ multiplex PCR, and its TCRdb copy is limited to in-frame clones, with some not included. The repertoire holds approximately 400,000 clones, 95% seen once, with roughly 0.02% in the top ten. Sequencing used thymocytes. The origin of the receptors is a human donor.

The chain is built from TRBV27 and TRBJ2-3, with 7 bases identical to TRBD2. This CDR3 is built from 16 residues. The V gene's germline CDR1 is MNHEY and CDR2 SMNVEV (reference sequence). V shed 0 bases and J 3 bases; nucleotides not matched to a gene: 6. The CDR3: CASSLSLADPTDTQYF. The CDR3 DNA reads TGTGCCAGCAGTTTATCGCTAGCGGACCCTACAGATACGCAGTATTTT.

This chain links TRBV5-1 with TRBJ1-1, with D possibly being TRBD1 (5 bases). There are 14 residues in the CDR3. Between the trimmed V and J ends, which lost 4 bases and 1 base, there was a span of 11 bases. CDR1 SGHRS and CDR2 YFSETQ come from the germline V gene. This CDR3 reads CASSTQGANTEAFF. The CDR3 DNA is TGCGCCAGCAGCACACAAGGGGCGAACACTGAAGCTTTCTTT.

J is TRBJ1-1 and V is TRBV19; TRBD1 aligns across 9 bases. There are 14 residues in the CDR3. V shed 6 bases, J shed 4 bases, and the junction held 6 bases outside the gene matches. The germline CDR1 and CDR2 sequences are LNHDA and SQIVND (reference sequence). The CDR3 bases are TGTGCCAGTAGCCCGACAGGGGGAAGCACTGAAGCTTTCTTT. This sequence encodes CASSPTGGSTEAFF.

This clone has only a few counts. This rearrangement joins TRBV28 to TRBJ1-2; D unclear. The V gene lost 1 base and the J gene lost 3 bases, with 12 bases spanning the gap. CDR1 is MDHEN, CDR2 SYDVKM, per germline. The CDR3 has 15 amino acids. CDR3 DNA: TGTGCCAGCAGTTTATCGGGCCGGGCCCACTATGGCTACACCTTC. It translates to CASSLSGRAHYGYTF.

This clone was seen a single time. V gene TRBV25-1 combines with J gene TRBJ2-7; D gene ambiguous. The CDR3 contains 13 residues. Deletions cut 2 bases from V and 0 bases from J, with 5 bases between. The germline gives CDR1 MGHDK, CDR2 SYGVNS. As DNA, the CDR3 is TGTGCCAGCAGTGAAGGAAACTCCTACGAGCAGTACTTC. Translating gives CASSEGNSYEQYF.

The chain recombines TRBV6-5 with TRBJ2-2; possible D gene TRBD2, 5 bases. The CDR3 loop spans 13 amino acids. Germline values: CDR1 MNHEY, CDR2 SVGAGI. Trimming pared 5 bases from V and 3 bases from J, leaving 7 bases between. The CDR3 nucleotides read TGTGCCAGCAGTGCACTAGACACCGGGGAGCTGTTTTTT. Translating gives CASSALDTGELFF.

CDR3 nucleotide sequence: TGTGCCAGCAGCCGGAGACTAGCGGGAGGGCCTTACGAGCAGTACTTC. It specifies CASSRRLAGGPYEQYF. The rearrangement uses TRBV27 and TRBJ2-7; 14 nucleotides line up with TRBD2. CDR3 length: 16 residues. V was pared by 6 bases and J by 4 bases, with 8 bases of the junction left unmatched. Germline CDR1 MNHEY, CDR2 SMNVEV (reference sequence).

This chain joins TRBV14 and TRBJ1-1; D not resolved. The CDR3 extends over 16 amino acids. Germline CDR1 reads SGHDN; CDR2 reads FVKESK. Deletions cut 2 bases from V and 0 bases from J, with 13 bases between. Written as DNA, the CDR3 is TGTGCCAGCAGCCAACCCGGGAATCACATGAACACTGAAGCTTTCTTT. Its protein product is CASSQPGNHMNTEAFF.

The V gene is TRBV6-1, the J gene TRBJ2-7, with 8 bases identical to TRBD1. The V and J ends lost 5 bases and 4 bases, in that order; junction bases with no gene match: 10. This CDR3 comprises 15 residues. Germline CDR1 and CDR2: MNHNS and SASEGT. CDR3 bases: TGTGCCAGCAGTACCCCCTGGACAGGGAAGTACGAGCAGTACTTC. Protein product: CASSTPWTGKYEQYF.

The chain is built from TRBV6-5 and TRBJ1-4; 7 bases agree with TRBD1. With V trimmed by 7 bases and J by 8 bases, 10 bases remained unmatched. The CDR3 is made up of 14 amino acids. The germline CDR1 and CDR2 sequences are MNHEY and SVGAGI. CDR3 in DNA: TGTGCCAGCACCCCCGGGGGAGGGGGCGAAAAACTGTTTTTT. Amino acid sequence: CASTPGGGGEKLFF.

This clone has a single count. The chain carries TRBV19 and TRBJ1-4, with D uncertain. CDR3 length: 14 residues. Trimming took off 7 bases at V and 0 bases at J, with 9 bases between the two ends. CDR1 is LNHDA, CDR2 SQIVND, per germline (reference sequence). The CDR3 spells CASTSGPTNEKLFF. The CDR3 coding sequence is TGTGCCAGTACTAGCGGACCAACTAATGAAAAACTGTTTTTT.

In this sample, this clone turned up once. This CDR3 reads CASSSASGTGVFGRGEAFF. CDR3 DNA: TGTGCCAGCAGTTCCGCCTCCGGGACAGGGGTTTTTGGAAGAGGTGAAGCTTTCTTT. V gene TRBV27 combines with J gene TRBJ1-1, with 10 bases matching TRBD1. Germline CDR1 reads MNHEY; CDR2 reads SMNVEV (reference sequence). V dropped 4 bases and J dropped 7; count of bases not matched to a gene: 21. The CDR3 runs to 19 residues.

The rearrangement joins TRBV29-1 to TRBJ1-1; the match to TRBD1 covers 7 bases. Trimming took 3 bases from V and 4 from J; bases not matched to a gene: 5. The CDR3 totals 13 residues. The germline V gene encodes CDR1 SQVTM and CDR2 ANQGSEA. CDR3: CSVDVAGGTEAFF. The DNA for the CDR3 is TGCAGCGTTGATGTTGCAGGGGGCACTGAAGCTTTCTTT.

The rearrangement joins TRBV6-5 to TRBJ2-7; a possible D gene is TRBD1 (7 bases). This CDR3 has 14 residues. Germline loops: CDR1 MNHEY, CDR2 SVGAGI. V shed 0 bases and J shed 10 bases, with 16 bases lying between them. DNA for the CDR3: TGTGCCAGCAGTTACTCCCGGGACAGCGGGCAACAGTACTTC. This codes for CASSYSRDSGQQYF.

The J gene is TRBJ1-1, the V gene TRBV7-9; 10 bases match TRBD1. The germline gives CDR1 SEHNR, CDR2 FQNEAQ (reference sequence). The V and J ends lost 3 bases and 3 bases, in that order; junction bases with no gene match: 10. The CDR3 contains 17 residues. CDR3 in DNA: TGTGCCAGCAGCTTGACAGGGGGCAAAGGGGTAGACACTGAAGCTTTCTTT. Residues: CASSLTGGKGVDTEAFF.

This clone showed up just once. The chain joins TRBV9 to TRBJ2-1; D not certain. Germline V CDR1 and CDR2: SGDLS, YYNGEE. The CDR3 is 16 residues long. Trimming stripped 0 bases from V and 0 bases from J, with 10 bases between. CDR3: CASSVGGLGSYNEQFF. The CDR3, as DNA: TGTGCCAGCAGCGTAGGGGGTTTAGGCTCCTACAATGAGCAGTTCTTC. The full variable domain, completed using reference TRBV9 and TRBJ2-1, is DSGVTQTPKHLITATGQRVTLRCSPRSGDLSVYWYQQSLDQGLQFLIQYYNGEERAKGNILERFSAQQFPDLHSELNLSSLELGDSALYFCASSVGGLGSYNEQFFGPGTRLTVL.

As regards this clone: A read error may produce the germline difference seen at one junction end. The chain uses TRBV25-1 and TRBJ2-1; D possibly corresponds to TRBD2 (5 bases). Germline V gene lookup returns CDR1 MGHDK and CDR2 SYGVNS. The CDR3 has 12 residues. The CDR3 nucleotides are TGTGCCAGTAGTGCGAGGGTGGGTGAGCAGTTCTTC. Translating it yields CASSARVGEQFF.

The gene calls are TRBV19 and TRBJ2-5; D gene ambiguous. V was shortened by 5 bases and J by 2 bases, with 12 bases between the two germline ends. The CDR3 is 14 amino acids. Germline V CDR1 and CDR2: LNHDA, SQIVND (reference sequence). The CDR3 DNA sequence: TGTGCCAGTAGTCCACGGCCGAAACAAGAGACCCAGTACTTC. Translated: CASSPRPKQETQYF.

This clone appeared once. The chain has TRBV29-1 and TRBJ2-1; D is perhaps TRBD1 (6 bases). The germline V and J ends were trimmed by 5 bases and 4 bases, with 21 bases remaining between them. Looked up from germline, CDR1 is SQVTM and CDR2 is ANQGSEA. CDR3 length equals 16 residues. CDR3 nucleotide sequence: TGCAGCGTTTTAGGCTTAACAGGGTCGGATTACAATGAGCAGTTCTTC. It codes for CSVLGLTGSDYNEQFF.

Comment on this clone: At the DNA level, this CDR3 is encoded by other sequences in the same sample as well. The chain recombines TRBV5-1 with TRBJ2-3; D remains ambiguous. The ends were cut back, 3 bases at V and 2 bases at J, with 4 bases in the middle. There are 12 residues in the CDR3. The germline V gene has CDR1 SGHRS and CDR2 YFSETQ. DNA for the CDR3: TGCGCCAGCAGCTCCAACACAGATACGCAGTATTTT. Translated, it gives CASSSNTDTQYF.

V gene TRBV4-1 combines with J gene TRBJ2-7, with a possible D match to TRBD2 (6 bases). This CDR3 has 14 residues. Germline V gene data show CDR1 as MGHRA and CDR2 as YSYEKL. Trimming cost V 0 bases and J 7 bases, with 13 bases left between them. As DNA, the CDR3 is TGCGCCAGCAGCCAAGAAGCGGGTATTGGGGAGCAGTACTTC. This gives the protein CASSQEAGIGEQYF.